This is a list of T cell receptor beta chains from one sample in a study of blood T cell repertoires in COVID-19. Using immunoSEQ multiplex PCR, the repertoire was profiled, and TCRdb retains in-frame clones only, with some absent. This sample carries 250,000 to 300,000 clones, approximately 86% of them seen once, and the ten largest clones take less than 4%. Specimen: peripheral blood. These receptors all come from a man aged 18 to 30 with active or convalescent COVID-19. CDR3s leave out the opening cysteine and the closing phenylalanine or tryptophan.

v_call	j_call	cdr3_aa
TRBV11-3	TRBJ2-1	ASSLGGTVEQF
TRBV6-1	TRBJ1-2	ASSERGVGYT
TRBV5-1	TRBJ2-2	ASSLSGLASTGELF
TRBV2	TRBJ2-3	ASSEALRGDTQY
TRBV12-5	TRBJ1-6	ASGPGQGSSYNSPLH
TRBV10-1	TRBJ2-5	ASSDLAGGQETQY
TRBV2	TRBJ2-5	ASSEQLQVIDTQY
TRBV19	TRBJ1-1	ASSIAMNTEAF
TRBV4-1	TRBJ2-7	ASSRDGGSGGYEQY
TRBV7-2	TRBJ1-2	ASSLVAGAEGYT
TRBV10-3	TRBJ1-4	ATRDAGPGKLF
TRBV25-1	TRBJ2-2	ANTPEASATGELF
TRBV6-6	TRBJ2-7	ASVRTGSFDEQY
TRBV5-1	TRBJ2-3	ASSLVAGSTDTQY
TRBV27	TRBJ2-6	ASKLESGANVLT
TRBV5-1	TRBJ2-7	ASSLGQGDEQY